A single sample gave rise to the 8 T cell receptor beta chains below, sequenced in a study of T cells in women clearing cervical HPV infection. This table comes from immunoSEQ multiplex PCR, and its TCRdb copy is limited to in-frame clones, with some not included. Found here are over 15,000 clones; the top ten clones hold around 3%. The sequenced material came from blood buffy coat. These receptors all come from a woman between 18 and 70 years old with a cervical HPV16 infection that either progressed to CIN3+ or cleared (not recorded which).

Of note for this clone: The read ends 3 residues shy of where the CDR3 ends; the end is completed using the germline J gene. This chain links TRBV2 with TRBJ1-3; 7 bases fit TRBD1. Germline V gives CDR1 SNHLY, CDR2 FYNNEI. The ends lost 3 bases at V and 0 bases at J; junction bases unmatched: 5. The CDR3 has 16 amino acids. The CDR3 protein is CASSDPGQSSGNTIYF. CDR3 bases read: TGTGCCAGCAGTGACCCGGGACAGAGCTCTGGAAACACC.

A word on this clone: The DNA ends 3 residues before the CDR3 does, and the rest of the CDR3 is filled in from the germline J gene. This chain links TRBV6-2 or TRBV6-3 with TRBJ1-5, with 11 positions matching TRBD1. The germline V gene has CDR1 MNHEY and CDR2 SVGEGT. This CDR3 is built from 16 residues. Unmatched junction bases numbered 6, after V lost 4 bases and J lost 4 bases. The covered CDR3 bases are TGTGCCAGCAGTTTCCTCCGGGACAGGGGGAATCAGCCC. Residues: CASSFLRDRGNQP. In full, the CDR3 reads CASSFLRDRGNQPQHF.

In regard to this clone: The CDR3 end lies 3 residues beyond the end of the read and is filled in from the germline J gene. The chain uses TRBV7-2 and TRBJ2-6; D not resolved. Looked up from germline, CDR1 is SGHTA and CDR2 is FQGNSA. The V gene lost 5 bases and the J gene lost 4 bases, with 12 bases spanning the gap. The CDR3 sequence is 15 residues long. The CDR3 protein is CASSRELSGANVLTF. Incomplete CDR3 DNA: TGTGCCAGCAGCCGAGAGCTTTCCGGGGCCAACGTC.

As regards this clone: The CDR3 end lies 3 residues beyond the end of the read and is filled in from the germline J gene. The rearrangement links TRBV5-4 to TRBJ1-5, with 7 positions matching TRBD1. The CDR3 loop spans 15 amino acids. Germline V gene lookup returns CDR1 SGHNT and CDR2 YYREEE (reference sequence). This CDR3 is CASSSADDREGPQHF. The covered CDR3 bases are TGTGCCAGCAGCTCCGCCGATGACAGGGAGGGACCC.

On this clone itself: The sequence runs out 3 residues before the end of the CDR3; the remainder is reconstructed from the germline J gene. This chain links TRBV5-1 with TRBJ2-7; TRBD2 matches 7 bases. With V trimmed by 4 bases and J by 3 bases, 28 bases remained unmatched. This CDR3 is built from 21 residues. CDR1 is SGHRS, CDR2 YFSETQ, per germline. The CDR3 loop is CASSLPRLASLRGTRFYEQYF. CDR3 DNA (partial): TGCGCCAGCAGCCTACCCAGACTAGCATCTTTGCGTGGTACGCGTTTCTACGAG.

In the case of this clone: The CDR3 is cut off 3 residues early in the read; its end comes from the germline J gene. This chain uses TRBV5-1 with TRBJ1-1; 9 bases map to TRBD1. Germline V gene sequence: CDR1 SGHRS, CDR2 YFSETQ. This CDR3 region has 13 residues. The CDR3 DNA, read in part, is TGCGCCAGCAGCGGGGGACAGGGACTTGAG. Translated: CASSGGQGLE. The whole CDR3 region reads CASSGGQGLEAFF.

As to this clone: The read ends 3 residues early relative to the CDR3; the germline J gene fills the gap. The chain is built from TRBV7-6 and TRBJ2-5, with D possibly TRBD1 on 7 matching bases. This CDR3 is 15 amino acids long. V gave up 4 bases and J gave up 4 bases, with 16 bases separating them. CDR1 SGHVS and CDR2 FNYEAQ come from the germline V gene. This chain's CDR3 is CASSSTGVGGETQYF. The CDR3 bases that were read are TGTGCCAGCAGCTCCACAGGGGTCGGGGGAGAGACC.

On this clone: The read finishes 3 residues shy of the CDR3 end, and the germline J gene is used to complete it. The chain joins TRBV7-6 to TRBJ2-7, with a possible D match to TRBD2 (6 bases). The V gene lost 1 base and the J gene lost 4 bases, with 11 bases spanning the gap. The CDR3 has 14 residues. Germline V gene lookup returns CDR1 SGHVS and CDR2 FNYEAQ. The CDR3 sequence: CASSLEEGSYEQYF. CDR3 bases read: TGTGCCAGCAGCTTAGAGGAGGGGAGTTACGAG. Variable domain in full (rest from reference TRBV7-6 and TRBJ2-7): GAGVSQSPRYKVTKRGQDVALRCDPISGHVSLYWYRQALGQGPEFLTYFNYEAQQDKSGLPNDRFSAERPEGSISTLTIQRTEQRDSAMYRCASSLEEGSYEQYFGPGTRLTVT.